The entry below gives a single TCR beta chain sequence along with its context. This entry comes from a study of blood T cell repertoires in COVID-19. Whole-study context: There were acute and convalescent COVID-19 samples, and they came from the United States, Italy and Spain. T cells, B-cell-depleted T cells, or PBMCs supplied cDNA or gDNA.

Germline loops: CDR1 SGHAT, CDR2 FQNNGV. The CDR3 length is 17 residues. Between the trimmed V and J ends, which lost 4 bases and 3 bases, there was a span of 19 bases. In the authors' workflow: Counts of nucleated cells, estimated from reference gene primer amplification, were obtained. Profiled with immunoSEQ multiplex PCR; TCRdb holds only in-frame clones, not every one. V, J and clone size were drawn from that table, and D and trimming were deduced from the DNA. Among 40,000 or so clones listed, just under 75% were seen once. This chain connects TRBV11-2 to TRBJ2-1, with no clear D. This sequence was found in a man in his 70s with COVID-19, enrolled during active disease. The specimen was peripheral blood. The CDR3 loop is CASSSPRLDEDYNEQFF. The CDR3, as DNA: TGTGCCAGCAGCTCCCCTAGGCTAGATGAAGACTACAATGAGCAGTTCTTC.